Sequencing of this T cell receptor beta chain was carried out in a study of T-cell memory formation after mild COVID-19. The CDR3 spans 10 residues. Germline V gives CDR1 SQVTM, CDR2 ANQGSEA. Trimming pared 5 bases from V and 4 bases from J, leaving 4 bases between. One entry per CDR3 protein results from TCRdb running MiXCR on the 5' RACE reads. The sample contains just over 400,000 distinct CDR3 sequences, about 22% of which appear only once. This TCR was recovered from an adult woman who had mild COVID-19 (a few samples of this study predate the infection). Cell type and time point are not known. This chain connects TRBV29-1 to TRBJ2-3; D not resolved. Specimen: PBMCs or a T cell subset sorted from them (not recorded which). In DNA form, the CDR3 reads TGCAGCGTTTGGGCAGATACGCAGTATTTT. Its translation: CSVWADTQYF.